The clone carrying this T cell receptor (beta chain) was found many times. Antigen: not known. This record comes from a study of early T cells in non-severe SARS-CoV-2 infection. Study context: Investigators sequenced bulk RNA drawn from unsorted whole blood, and chains remained unpaired. General study points: VDJdb-based matching was biased toward anti-spike CD8 responses and missed private and CD4 specificities.

CDR3 length: 14 amino acids. Trimming took off 1 base at V and 4 bases at J, with 10 bases between the two ends. Germline values: CDR1 LGHDT, CDR2 YNNKEL (reference sequence). Attached unique molecular identifiers marked individual cDNA molecules. One entry per CDR3 protein, called by TCRdb with MiXCR from the 5' RACE reads. The sample has approximately 38,000 distinct CDR3 sequences; approximately 4.8% are singletons. The TCR originated in an adult who was a healthcare worker with PCR-confirmed SARS-CoV-2 infection or an uninfected control (not recorded which). Sequences were obtained from whole blood. The gene calls are TRBV3-1 and TRBJ1-2, with unresolved D. This CDR3 is CASSQGRVSYGYTF. In DNA, the CDR3 is TGTGCCAGCAGCCAAGGAAGGGTTAGCTATGGCTACACCTTC.